A selection of T cell receptor beta chains follows, all from one sample in a study of cytomegalovirus exposure and HLA in healthy donors. TCRdb's table, derived via immunoSEQ multiplex PCR, lists solely in-frame clones and lacks some. The data contain 150,000 to 200,000 clones, approximately 79% of them seen just once; the ten biggest clones take up over 1.5%. Sequenced input: PBMCs. The receptors were sampled from a girl between 10 and 17 years old in good health and CMV-seropositive. The CDR3 runs from the conserved cysteine through the conserved F or W. A D gene is named only where the DNA matches it firmly. Size is stated for part of the rows, as once, few or many counts, or as a class when the clone is expanded.

TRBV19	.	TRBJ1-2	TRBD1	TGTGCCAGTAGCGCCCCCGGTCAGGGGGCAAGTAGCTACACCTTC	CASSAPGQGASSYTF
TRBV5-6	.	TRBJ2-4	.	TGTGCCAGCAGCTTGCGGTCTGCAGCCAAAAACATTCAGTACTTC	CASSLRSAAKNIQYF
TRBV5-4	.	TRBJ1-6	.	TGTGCCAGCAGCTTGGCCCTAGGAGGTAGTTCACCCCTCCACTTT	CASSLALGGSSPLHF
TRBV5-4	.	TRBJ1-1	.	TGTGCCAGCAGCTTCCCACAGGGAGTATTT	CASSFPQGVF
TRBV7-9	.	TRBJ2-7	.	TGTGCCAGCAGCTTAGGCACAGGGATAGGGGAGCAGTACTTC	CASSLGTGIGEQYF
TRBV10-1	few	TRBJ2-3	.	TGCGCCAGCAGTGAGTCGGTCGGAGGGCAGTATTTT	CASSESVGGQYF
TRBV7-2	.	TRBJ2-3	TRBD1	TGTGCCAGCAGGATAGACAGGGGAATGCGCACAGATACGCAGTATTTT	CASRIDRGMRTDTQYF
TRBV11-2	.	TRBJ1-4	TRBD1	TGTGCCAGCAGCCACACCGGGACAGGGCGCGAAAAACTGTTTTTT	CASSHTGTGREKLFF
TRBV5-4	.	TRBJ2-7	.	TGTGCCAGCAGCTTGAATAGTTTTGGGGGGTTAAGAAACTCCGAGCAGTACTTC	CASSLNSFGGLRNSEQYF
TRBV5-1	.	TRBJ1-2	TRBD1	TGCGCCAGCAGCACGTCGACAGGGGCCGATGGCTACACCTTC	CASSTSTGADGYTF
TRBV2	.	TRBJ1-2	.	TGTGCCAGCAGTGATAACATTAACTATGGCTACACCTTC	CASSDNINYGYTF
TRBV2	.	TRBJ1-5	.	TGTGCCAGCAGCCGATCACTAGGGTTAGCCAATCAGCCCCAGCATTTT	CASSRSLGLANQPQHF
TRBV10-3	.	TRBJ1-3	.	TGTGCCATCAGTGAAGAGGGCAACACCATATATTTT	CAISEEGNTIYF